This T cell receptor (beta chain) was sequenced during a study of early T cells in non-severe SARS-CoV-2 infection. In TCRdb, the 5' RACE reads were re-called with MiXCR into one record per CDR3 protein. The sample lists approximately 84,000 distinct CDR3 sequences; around 13% were seen once. V gave up 3 bases and J gave up 11 bases, with 18 bases separating them. This CDR3 is built from 13 residues. The germline CDR1 and CDR2 sequences are SGHKS and YYEKEE (reference sequence). The sample taken for sequencing was whole blood. The TCR was taken from an adult who was a healthcare worker with PCR-confirmed SARS-CoV-2 infection or an uninfected control (not recorded which). The rearrangement uses TRBV5-5 and TRBJ2-7; D might be TRBD1 (7 bases). In nucleotides, the CDR3 is TGTGCCAGCAGCTCCCCCTGGGGGGACAGCGAGTACTTC. Its protein is CASSSPWGDSEYF.